Listed below are T cell receptor beta chains from one sample, sequenced in a study of T cell repertoires in cytomegalovirus infection. Each CDR3 protein gets one entry after TCRdb re-called the reads with MiXCR. The sample lists roughly 150,000 distinct CDR3 sequences, about a quarter seen once, with about a tenth in the top ten. The sequenced sample consisted of PBMCs. These receptors were collected from a human donor in good health (CMV status not recorded). Some clones in this sample may be carry-over from other donors' samples. The CDR3 runs from the conserved cysteine through the conserved F or W. Fields, in order: V gene, J gene, clone size, D gene, CDR3 DNA, CDR3 protein. A D gene is named only where the DNA matches it firmly. Rows give clone size only sometimes, using once, few, many, or a class for an expanded clone.

v_gene: TRBV20-1
j_gene: TRBJ2-1
abundance: few
d_gene: -
CDR3nt: TGCAGTGCTAGTTCCGGGACCACTAACAATGAGCAGTTCTTC
CDR3aa: CSASSGTTNNEQFF

v_gene: TRBV11-3
j_gene: TRBJ2-2
abundance: many
d_gene: -
CDR3nt: TGTGCCAGCAGTTCAGGGGTTTCCGGGGAGCTGTTTTTT
CDR3aa: CASSSGVSGELFF

v_gene: TRBV14
j_gene: TRBJ1-1
abundance: many
d_gene: -
CDR3nt: TGTGCCAGCAGCCTGGTACCAAACACTGAAGCTTTCTTT
CDR3aa: CASSLVPNTEAFF

v_gene: TRBV7-8
j_gene: TRBJ2-2
abundance: many
d_gene: -
CDR3nt: TGTGCCAGCAGATGGGGCCGGGGGAACACCGGGGAGCTGTTTTTT
CDR3aa: CASRWGRGNTGELFF

v_gene: TRBV5-6
j_gene: TRBJ1-1
abundance: -
d_gene: -
CDR3nt: TGTGCCAGCAGCTTCTTCCAGGCGAACACTGAAGCTTTCTTT
CDR3aa: CASSFFQANTEAFF

v_gene: TRBV7-2
j_gene: TRBJ2-1
abundance: many
d_gene: TRBD2
CDR3nt: TGTGCCAGCAGGAGGACTAGCGACTCCTACAATGAGCAGTTCTTC
CDR3aa: CASRRTSDSYNEQFF

v_gene: TRBV10-3
j_gene: TRBJ2-7
abundance: few
d_gene: -
CDR3nt: TGTGCCATCAGTGTCGCCTACGAGCAGTACTTC
CDR3aa: CAISVAYEQYF

v_gene: TRBV7-8
j_gene: TRBJ2-5
abundance: medium-sized
d_gene: -
CDR3nt: TGTGCCAGCAGCCGACGGAAGTCGGGGTCCCAAGAGACCCAGTACTTC
CDR3aa: CASSRRKSGSQETQYF

v_gene: TRBV7-2
j_gene: TRBJ2-7
abundance: many
d_gene: TRBD2
CDR3nt: TGTGCCAGCAGCCGTGCTAGCGGTAGCTCCTACGAGCAGTACTTC
CDR3aa: CASSRASGSSYEQYF

v_gene: TRBV12-3/TRBV12-4
j_gene: TRBJ1-4
abundance: -
d_gene: -
CDR3nt: TGTGCCAGCAGTATCAGGGTAGAAAAACTGTTTTTT
CDR3aa: CASSIRVEKLFF

v_gene: TRBV5-6
j_gene: TRBJ2-7
abundance: many
d_gene: -
CDR3nt: TGTGCCAGCAGCGCGAGCTCCTACGAGCAGTACTTC
CDR3aa: CASSASSYEQYF

v_gene: TRBV6-5
j_gene: TRBJ2-6
abundance: few
d_gene: -
CDR3nt: TGTGCCAGCAGTCACAGGGTAACTGGGGCCAACGTCCTGACTTTC
CDR3aa: CASSHRVTGANVLTF

v_gene: TRBV5-1
j_gene: TRBJ2-5
abundance: few
d_gene: -
CDR3nt: TGCGCCAGCAGCTTGGACGACAGGGAGGTTGAGACCCAGTACTTC
CDR3aa: CASSLDDREVETQYF

v_gene: TRBV6-2/TRBV6-3
j_gene: TRBJ1-1
abundance: many
d_gene: TRBD1
CDR3nt: TGTGCCAGCAGTTACCCCGGACAGGGGTACACTGAAGCTTTCTTT
CDR3aa: CASSYPGQGYTEAFF

v_gene: TRBV7-2
j_gene: TRBJ1-1
abundance: many
d_gene: TRBD1
CDR3nt: TGTGCCAGCAGCTTAAAAGGAGGGGGCTCTACTGAAGCTTTCTTT
CDR3aa: CASSLKGGGSTEAFF

v_gene: TRBV12-3/TRBV12-4
j_gene: TRBJ2-3
abundance: -
d_gene: -
CDR3nt: TGTGCCAGCAGTTTCTACAGGGGCACAGATACGCAGTATTTT
CDR3aa: CASSFYRGTDTQYF

v_gene: TRBV28
j_gene: TRBJ1-4
abundance: few
d_gene: -
CDR3nt: TGTGCCAGCTCGACAGTGTTGAGTGAAAAACTGTTTTTT
CDR3aa: CASSTVLSEKLFF

v_gene: TRBV7-6
j_gene: TRBJ1-5
abundance: -
d_gene: -
CDR3nt: TGTGCCAGCAGCCCGGCGACAGCACCGGGGCCCCAGCATTTT
CDR3aa: CASSPATAPGPQHF

v_gene: TRBV24-1
j_gene: TRBJ1-1
abundance: -
d_gene: -
CDR3nt: TGTGCCACCAGTGACCCGCTTAGGGGAACTGAAGCTTTCTTT
CDR3aa: CATSDPLRGTEAFF

v_gene: TRBV7-2
j_gene: TRBJ2-1
abundance: many
d_gene: -
CDR3nt: TGTGCCAGCAGCCCAAGGCAGGGGACAATCTACAATGAGCAGTTCTTC
CDR3aa: CASSPRQGTIYNEQFF

v_gene: TRBV27
j_gene: TRBJ2-7
abundance: many
d_gene: -
CDR3nt: TGTGCCAGCAGTTTAAGAGGGAGGTCTTACGAGCAGTACTTC
CDR3aa: CASSLRGRSYEQYF

v_gene: TRBV20-1
j_gene: TRBJ1-2
abundance: -
d_gene: -
CDR3nt: TGCAGTGCCCAAGCCGAGGGTTGGTTCGCCTATGGCTACACCTTC
CDR3aa: CSAQAEGWFAYGYTF

v_gene: TRBV14
j_gene: TRBJ1-4
abundance: few
d_gene: TRBD1
CDR3nt: TGTGCCAGCAGCCACTCGACAGGGATTAATGAAAAACTGTTTTTT
CDR3aa: CASSHSTGINEKLFF

v_gene: TRBV7-8
j_gene: TRBJ2-3
abundance: -
d_gene: -
CDR3nt: TGTGCCAGCAGCTTAGGAGGACCGCAGTATTTT
CDR3aa: CASSLGGPQYF

v_gene: TRBV5-4
j_gene: TRBJ2-2
abundance: -
d_gene: TRBD2
CDR3nt: TGTGCCAGCAGCTTAGCAACTAGCGGGAGGGCCACCGGGGAGCTGTTTTTT
CDR3aa: CASSLATSGRATGELFF

v_gene: TRBV7-6
j_gene: TRBJ2-7
abundance: -
d_gene: -
CDR3nt: TGTGCCAGCAGCTTAGGGGAAGGGAGCTCCTACGAGCAGTACTTC
CDR3aa: CASSLGEGSSYEQYF

v_gene: TRBV12-3/TRBV12-4
j_gene: TRBJ2-1
abundance: -
d_gene: TRBD1
CDR3nt: TGTGCCAGCAGTTTTGGGACAGGGGGCTCTAGTCGAAGAAATGAGCAGTTCTTC
CDR3aa: CASSFGTGGSSRRNEQFF

v_gene: TRBV20-1
j_gene: TRBJ2-7
abundance: -
d_gene: TRBD2
CDR3nt: TGCAGTGCTAGGTATACTAGCGGGAGTAGGAGCGAGCAGTACTTC
CDR3aa: CSARYTSGSRSEQYF

v_gene: TRBV7-2
j_gene: TRBJ1-4
abundance: -
d_gene: TRBD1
CDR3nt: TGTGCCAGCAGCCCGGACAGGGCTGAAAAACTGTTTTTT
CDR3aa: CASSPDRAEKLFF

v_gene: TRBV28
j_gene: TRBJ1-2
abundance: few
d_gene: -
CDR3nt: TGTGCCAGCAGTTGGGCGGCCTATGGCTACACCTTC
CDR3aa: CASSWAAYGYTF

v_gene: TRBV29-1
j_gene: TRBJ1-1
abundance: few
d_gene: TRBD1
CDR3nt: TGCAGCGCAACACAGGGGATCAACACTGAAGCTTTCTTT
CDR3aa: CSATQGINTEAFF

v_gene: TRBV7-2
j_gene: TRBJ1-1
abundance: many
d_gene: -
CDR3nt: TGTGCCAGCAGCTTAGCCGGACCCTTAGAAGCTTTCTTT
CDR3aa: CASSLAGPLEAFF

v_gene: TRBV7-2
j_gene: TRBJ1-4
abundance: medium-sized
d_gene: -
CDR3nt: TGTGCCAGCAGCAGAGGGGGAAATGAAAAACTGTTTTTT
CDR3aa: CASSRGGNEKLFF

v_gene: TRBV6-2/TRBV6-3
j_gene: TRBJ2-1
abundance: -
d_gene: -
CDR3nt: TGTGCCAGCAGTGACGGACAGAGATCCTACAATGGGCAGTTCTTC
CDR3aa: CASSDGQRSYNGQFF

v_gene: TRBV20-1
j_gene: TRBJ1-5
abundance: -
d_gene: -
CDR3nt: TGCAGTGCCGCAGGGGACGGTAGCAATCAGCCCCAGCATTTT
CDR3aa: CSAAGDGSNQPQHF

v_gene: TRBV19
j_gene: TRBJ2-1
abundance: few
d_gene: -
CDR3nt: TGTGCCAGTACCGATGGGGGCAATGAGCAGTTCTTC
CDR3aa: CASTDGGNEQFF

v_gene: TRBV7-6
j_gene: TRBJ1-6
abundance: few
d_gene: TRBD1
CDR3nt: TGTGCCAGCAGCCCACTGGACAGGGAAAGTTCACCCCTCCACTTT
CDR3aa: CASSPLDRESSPLHF

v_gene: TRBV19
j_gene: TRBJ2-2
abundance: -
d_gene: TRBD1
CDR3nt: TGTGCCAGTAGTATAGCCGGGACAGGGTTTGCGAACACCGGGGAGCTGTTTTTT
CDR3aa: CASSIAGTGFANTGELFF

v_gene: TRBV2
j_gene: TRBJ2-5
abundance: -
d_gene: TRBD2
CDR3nt: TGTGCCAGCAGTGAAGCGCGGGGGGCGCGGGAGACCCAGTACTTC
CDR3aa: CASSEARGARETQYF

v_gene: TRBV28
j_gene: TRBJ2-7
abundance: many
d_gene: TRBD2
CDR3nt: TGTGCCAGCAGTTTAGCGGGGGGCGACTACGAGCAGTACTTC
CDR3aa: CASSLAGGDYEQYF

v_gene: TRBV6-2/TRBV6-3
j_gene: TRBJ1-5
abundance: few
d_gene: -
CDR3nt: TGTGCCAGCAGAGGCCAGGGAGAGAGCAATCAGCCCCAGCATTTT
CDR3aa: CASRGQGESNQPQHF

v_gene: TRBV5-6
j_gene: TRBJ1-4
abundance: -
d_gene: TRBD1
CDR3nt: TGTGCCAGCACGGACAGGGTTAACGAAAAACTGTTTTTT
CDR3aa: CASTDRVNEKLFF

v_gene: TRBV7-9
j_gene: TRBJ2-3
abundance: -
d_gene: -
CDR3nt: TGTGCGAGCGCGGCCAGTTCCGATACGCAGTATTTT
CDR3aa: CASAASSDTQYF

v_gene: TRBV25-1
j_gene: TRBJ1-5
abundance: few
d_gene: TRBD1
CDR3nt: TGTGCCAGCACCGCAGGGGACAGATTTAGCAATCAGCCCCAGCATTTT
CDR3aa: CASTAGDRFSNQPQHF

v_gene: TRBV28
j_gene: TRBJ2-3
abundance: -
d_gene: TRBD2
CDR3nt: TGTGCCAGCAGTCAAGGACTAGCGGGGGGGCCTGCAGATACGCAGTATTTT
CDR3aa: CASSQGLAGGPADTQYF

v_gene: TRBV5-6
j_gene: TRBJ2-7
abundance: few
d_gene: TRBD1
CDR3nt: TGTGCCAGCAGTCATGGACAGGGTGTGTCCTACGAGCAGTACTTC
CDR3aa: CASSHGQGVSYEQYF

v_gene: TRBV12-5
j_gene: TRBJ1-1
abundance: -
d_gene: -
CDR3nt: TGTGCTAGTGGTTTGCTCCAGGGTTGGACTGAAGCTTTCTTT
CDR3aa: CASGLLQGWTEAFF

v_gene: TRBV6-5
j_gene: TRBJ2-7
abundance: few
d_gene: -
CDR3nt: TGTGCCAGCAGTTACAAATCCTCCCCATACCTCAAGAGCTACGAGCAGTACTTC
CDR3aa: CASSYKSSPYLKSYEQYF